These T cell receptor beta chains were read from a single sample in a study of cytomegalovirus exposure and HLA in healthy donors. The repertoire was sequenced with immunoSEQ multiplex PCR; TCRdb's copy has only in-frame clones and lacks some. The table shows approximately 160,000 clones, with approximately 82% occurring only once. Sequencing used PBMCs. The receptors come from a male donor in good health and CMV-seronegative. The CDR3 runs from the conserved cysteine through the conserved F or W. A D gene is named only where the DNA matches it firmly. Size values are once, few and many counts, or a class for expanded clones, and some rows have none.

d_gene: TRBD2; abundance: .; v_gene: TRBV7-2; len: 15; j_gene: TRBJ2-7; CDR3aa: CASSLAAGGSYEQYF; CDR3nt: TGTGCCAGCAGCTTAGCGGCGGGAGGGTCCTACGAGCAGTACTTC
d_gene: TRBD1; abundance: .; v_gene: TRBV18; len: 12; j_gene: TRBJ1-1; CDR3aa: CASSPGTGEAFF; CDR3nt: TGTGCCAGCTCACCAGGGACAGGTGAAGCTTTCTTT
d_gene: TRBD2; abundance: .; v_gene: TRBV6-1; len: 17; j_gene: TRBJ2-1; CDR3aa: CASSDVFAGGPNDEQFF; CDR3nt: TGTGCCAGCAGTGACGTATTCGCGGGAGGGCCCAACGATGAGCAGTTCTTC
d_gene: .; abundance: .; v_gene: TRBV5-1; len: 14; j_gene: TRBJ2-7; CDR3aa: CASSLDRGSYEQYF; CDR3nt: TGCGCCAGCAGCTTGGACCGGGGGTCCTACGAGCAGTACTTC
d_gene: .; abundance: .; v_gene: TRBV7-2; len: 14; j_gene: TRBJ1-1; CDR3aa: CASSSTGGQTEAFF; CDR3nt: TGTGCCAGCAGCTCCACGGGGGGCCAGACTGAAGCTTTCTTT
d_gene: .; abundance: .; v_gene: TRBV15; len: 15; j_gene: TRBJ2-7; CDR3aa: CATSRDRRASYEQYF; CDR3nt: TGTGCCACCAGCAGAGATCGGAGGGCAAGCTACGAGCAGTACTTC
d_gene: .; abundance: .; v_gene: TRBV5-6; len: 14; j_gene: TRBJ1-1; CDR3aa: CASSDFGGWTEAFF; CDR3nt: TGTGCCAGCAGCGACTTCGGAGGCTGGACTGAAGCTTTCTTT
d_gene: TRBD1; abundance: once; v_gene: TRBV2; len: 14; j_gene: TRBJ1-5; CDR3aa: CASSATGEVQPQHF; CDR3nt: TGTGCCAGCAGTGCCACAGGGGAAGTTCAGCCCCAGCATTTT
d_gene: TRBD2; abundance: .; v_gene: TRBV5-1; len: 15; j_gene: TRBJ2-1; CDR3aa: CASSLGRGAYNEQFF; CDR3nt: TGCGCCAGCAGCTTGGGACGGGGGGCCTACAATGAGCAGTTCTTC
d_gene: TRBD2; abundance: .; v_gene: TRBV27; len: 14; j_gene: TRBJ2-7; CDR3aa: CASSLGAGVREQYF; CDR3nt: TGTGCCAGCAGTTTGGGCGCGGGAGTGCGGGAGCAGTACTTC
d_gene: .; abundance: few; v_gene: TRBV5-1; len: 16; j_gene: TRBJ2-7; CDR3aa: CASSPLVGGSSYEQYF; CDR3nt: TGCGCCAGCAGCCCCCTGGTCGGGGGAAGCTCCTACGAGCAGTACTTC
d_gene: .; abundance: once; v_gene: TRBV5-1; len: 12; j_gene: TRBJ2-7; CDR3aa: CASSRDSYEQYF; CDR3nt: TGCGCCAGCAGCCGGGACTCCTACGAGCAGTACTTC
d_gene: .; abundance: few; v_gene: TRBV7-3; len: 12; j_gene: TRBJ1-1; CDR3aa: CASRGGNTEAFF; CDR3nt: TGTGCCAGCAGGGGGGGGAACACTGAAGCTTTCTTT